This TCR beta chain was profiled in a study of T cell repertoires in cytomegalovirus infection. Study at large: Evidence of both CMV infection and a matching HLA type came from public TCR beta signatures. Points from the study as a whole: There were HLA-C-restricted CMV-specific TCR beta clonotypes dominating the ex vivo response. Identification of carriers of CMV plus the relevant HLA was achieved through cumulative public TCR beta family frequency.

The ends lost 3 bases at V and 2 bases at J; junction bases unmatched: 7. In germline, CDR1 is SGDLS, CDR2 YYNGEE. The CDR3 runs 15 residues. TCRdb reanalysed the reads using MiXCR and keeps one entry per CDR3 protein. The data show 350,000 to 500,000 distinct CDR3 sequences, approximately 33% seen once. This clonotype came up a few times. Its antigen remains unknown. Material: PBMCs. This chain joins TRBV9 and TRBJ1-1; 7 nucleotides line up with TRBD1. The receptor was derived from a human donor in good health (CMV status not recorded). Some clones in this sample may be carry-over from other donors' samples. CDR3 region: CASSATGARNTEAFF. Written as DNA, the CDR3 is TGTGCCAGCAGCGCCACAGGGGCTCGCAACACTGAAGCTTTCTTT.